The rows below give T cell receptor beta chains drawn from one sample of a study of OX40 agonist ivuxolimab in advanced cancers. Profiling relied on immunoSEQ multiplex PCR, and the TCRdb table lists in-frame clones only, not all of them. The sample carries 52,000 or so clones, approximately 94% recorded once. The source was CD4+ or CD8+ T cells sorted from blood, collected in a trial of the OX40 agonist ivuxolimab. The receptors derive from an adult with an advanced solid tumor such as melanoma, head and neck, liver or kidney cancer. The CDR3 runs from the conserved cysteine through the conserved F or W. The order of the fields is clone size, J gene, V gene, CDR3 length, D gene, CDR3 DNA, CDR3 protein. A D gene is named only where the DNA matches it firmly. Clone size is shown for a subset of rows, as once, few, many or a class of expanded clone.

NA	TRBJ1-3	TRBV25-1	13	NA	TGTGCCAGCAGTACCCAGGGAGGAAACACCATATATTTT	CASSTQGGNTIYF
once	TRBJ2-7	TRBV11-2	15	NA	TGTGCCAGCAGCTTAGGTTCCGGGCCCTCCTACGAGCAGTACTTC	CASSLGSGPSYEQYF
NA	TRBJ2-7	TRBV10-3	12	NA	TGTGCCATCAGTGACGGCTCCTACGAGCAGTACTTC	CAISDGSYEQYF
NA	TRBJ2-1	TRBV14	14	NA	TGTGCCAGCAGCCAAGGTGGGCAGCCAAATGAGCAGTTCTTC	CASSQGGQPNEQFF
NA	TRBJ2-3	TRBV12-5	16	NA	TGTGCTAGTGGTTTGTGGGAGACAGCGAGCACAGATACGCAGTATTTT	CASGLWETASTDTQYF
NA	TRBJ2-1	TRBV7-8	13	NA	TGTGCCAGCAGCCCGGACCTCTACAATGAGCAGTTCTTC	CASSPDLYNEQFF
NA	TRBJ2-7	TRBV5-1	13	NA	TGCGCCAGCAGCTTCGAGCAAACTTACGAGCAGTACTTC	CASSFEQTYEQYF
NA	TRBJ2-1	TRBV13	16	TRBD2	TGTGCCAGCAGCTTAGTAACTAGCGGGTCCTACAATGAGCAGTTCTTC	CASSLVTSGSYNEQFF
NA	TRBJ2-2	TRBV27	14	NA	TGTGCCAGCAGTCCCACGAAACGGGCCGGGGAGCTGTTTTTT	CASSPTKRAGELFF
NA	TRBJ2-1	TRBV10-1	15	NA	TGCGCCAGCAGTCCATTTGGGAGCTCCTACAATGAGCAGTTCTTC	CASSPFGSSYNEQFF
NA	TRBJ2-7	TRBV21-1	19	NA	TGTGCCAGCAGCAAAGGGGTAGAGAACAGGGGAAGAAGGGGCTACGAGCAGTACTTC	CASSKGVENRGRRGYEQYF
NA	TRBJ2-1	TRBV27	14	TRBD1	TGTGCCAGCAGTTATCAGGGGGCATACAATGAGCAGTTCTTC	CASSYQGAYNEQFF
NA	TRBJ2-3	TRBV4-3	16	TRBD2	TGCGCCAGCAGCCAAGATCTGGCGGGAGGGGCAGATACGCAGTATTTT	CASSQDLAGGADTQYF
NA	TRBJ1-1	TRBV11-3	17	TRBD1	TGTGCCAGCAGCTTAGAGGGACAGGGTTGGCAGAACACTGAAGCTTTCTTT	CASSLEGQGWQNTEAFF
once	TRBJ1-1	TRBV19	13	TRBD1	TGTGCCAGTATGTCAGGGGGGATTACTGAAGCTTTCTTT	CASMSGGITEAFF
few	TRBJ1-5	TRBV5-6	15	NA	TGTGCCAGCAGCTTAGGGCAGGGAGGGGATCAGCCCCAGCATTTT	CASSLGQGGDQPQHF
once	TRBJ1-2	TRBV27	14	NA	TGTGCCAGCAGTTTCTCCGCCGGGACCGGTGGCTACACCTTC	CASSFSAGTGGYTF
NA	TRBJ2-7	TRBV29-1	10	TRBD1	TGCAGCGTAACAGGGGACGAGCAGTACTTC	CSVTGDEQYF
NA	TRBJ2-7	TRBV5-5	15	TRBD2	TGTGCCAGCAGCTTGCAAGCGGGAGGGCAATACGAGCAGTACTTC	CASSLQAGGQYEQYF
NA	TRBJ2-7	TRBV7-8	15	NA	TGTGCCAGCAGCCTCTCCGGGACTGTCACCTACGAGCAGTACTTC	CASSLSGTVTYEQYF
NA	TRBJ2-7	TRBV6-5	16	TRBD2	TGTGCCAGCAGTTACCAAGACGTAGCGGGGGTCTACGAGCAGTACTTC	CASSYQDVAGVYEQYF
NA	TRBJ2-1	TRBV10-2	14	NA	TGCGCCAGCAGTGTTCCGGGCGGCTACAATGAGCAGTTCTTC	CASSVPGGYNEQFF
NA	TRBJ2-5	TRBV29-1	12	NA	TGCAGCGTCCCCGCGGAGCAAGAGACCCAGTACTTC	CSVPAEQETQYF
NA	TRBJ1-1	TRBV9	14	TRBD1	TGTGCCAGCAGCGCAGGGACAGGGGGGAATGAAGCTTTCTTT	CASSAGTGGNEAFF
NA	TRBJ2-1	TRBV9	14	NA	TGTGCCAGCAGCGTATTCGCAGGCTACAATGAGCAGTTCTTC	CASSVFAGYNEQFF
NA	TRBJ2-1	TRBV19	15	TRBD1	TGTGCCAGTTCCCCCGGGACAGCGTCTTACAATGAGCAGTTCTTC	CASSPGTASYNEQFF
NA	TRBJ2-7	TRBV5-6	13	NA	TGTGCCAGCAGCTTTGGGTACTCCTACAAGCAGTACTTC	CASSFGYSYKQYF
NA	TRBJ1-5	TRBV28	16	NA	TGTGCCAGCAGCTTGATGGGGGCGTATAGCAATCAGCCCCAGCATTTT	CASSLMGAYSNQPQHF
NA	TRBJ2-5	TRBV14	15	NA	TGTGCCAGCAGCCAAGACTTAGGGATCCAAGAGACCCAGTACTTC	CASSQDLGIQETQYF
NA	TRBJ2-7	TRBV5-3	12	NA	TGTGCCAGAAGCCCGGCGGGGTACGAGCAGTACTTC	CARSPAGYEQYF
NA	TRBJ1-4	TRBV27	14	NA	TGTGCCAGCAGTCCTGGGTGGGGCAATGAAAAACTGTTTTTT	CASSPGWGNEKLFF
NA	TRBJ2-2	TRBV6-1	14	TRBD2	TGTGCCAGCAGTGAAGGCGGGAGCACCGGGGAGCTGTTTTTT	CASSEGGSTGELFF
NA	TRBJ2-7	TRBV7-9	15	TRBD1	TGTGCCAGCAGCCCCGGGACAGGGGGCTCCTACGAGCAGTACTTC	CASSPGTGGSYEQYF
NA	TRBJ1-5	TRBV23-1	17	NA	TGCGCCAGCAGTCGGTTCTTCTTAGGCACTCTCAATCAGCCCCAGCATTTT	CASSRFFLGTLNQPQHF
NA	TRBJ2-7	TRBV19	13	TRBD2	TGTGCCAGTAGTGCGGGAGCCCGTAGCGAGCAGTACTTC	CASSAGARSEQYF
once	TRBJ2-5	TRBV7-7	13	NA	TGTGCTAGCAGCTTTGGGGGGCCAGAGACCCAGTACTTC	CASSFGGPETQYF
once	TRBJ2-3	TRBV25-1	11	NA	TGTGCCAGCGGACTCACAGATACGCAGTATTTT	CASGLTDTQYF
NA	TRBJ2-1	TRBV27	13	NA	TGTGCCAGCAGTTTAGCAAGTTACAATGAGCAGTTCTTC	CASSLASYNEQFF
once	TRBJ1-2	TRBV29-1	11	NA	TGCAGCGGCTTGACTAACTATGGCTACACCTTC	CSGLTNYGYTF
NA	TRBJ2-3	TRBV28	14	NA	TGTGCCAGCAGTTTCTTGACAGGCACAGATACGCAGTATTTT	CASSFLTGTDTQYF
NA	TRBJ1-2	TRBV29-1	15	TRBD1	TGCAGCGTTGAAGACTACAGGGGGCCCGGCTATGGCTACACCTTC	CSVEDYRGPGYGYTF
NA	TRBJ2-7	TRBV18	15	TRBD2	TGTGCCAGCTCATCGGAGACTAGCGGATCCTACGAGCAGTACTTC	CASSSETSGSYEQYF
NA	TRBJ2-5	TRBV9	15	TRBD1	TGTGCCAGCAGCGACGGAGACAGGGACCAAGAGACCCAGTACTTC	CASSDGDRDQETQYF
NA	TRBJ2-1	TRBV15	17	TRBD2	TGTGCCACCAGCAGGGGGGCTAGCGGGTTACCCTACAATGAGCAGTTCTTC	CATSRGASGLPYNEQFF
NA	TRBJ2-2	TRBV7-3	12	NA	TGTGCCAGCGGCCTAATCACCGGGGAGCTGTTTTTT	CASGLITGELFF
NA	TRBJ2-1	TRBV7-6	13	NA	TGTGCCAGCAGCTCCAGGGGTGCAAATGAGCAGTTCTTC	CASSSRGANEQFF
NA	TRBJ2-5	TRBV5-5	16	TRBD2	TGTGCCAGCAGCCCGAGATTAGTGCTAGCGGAAGAGACCCAGTACTTC	CASSPRLVLAEETQYF
NA	TRBJ2-7	TRBV9	14	NA	TGTGCCAGCAGCGTAGAGGGATCTCCCTACGAGCAGTACTTC	CASSVEGSPYEQYF